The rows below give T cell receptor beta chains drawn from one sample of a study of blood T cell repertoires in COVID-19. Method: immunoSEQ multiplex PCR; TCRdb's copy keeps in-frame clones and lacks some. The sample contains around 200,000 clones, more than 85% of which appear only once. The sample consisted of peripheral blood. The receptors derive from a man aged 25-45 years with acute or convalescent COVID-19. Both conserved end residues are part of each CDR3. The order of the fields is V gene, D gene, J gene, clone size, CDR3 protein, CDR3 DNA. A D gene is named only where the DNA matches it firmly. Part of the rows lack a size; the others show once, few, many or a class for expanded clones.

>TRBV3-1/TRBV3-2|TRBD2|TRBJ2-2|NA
CASSQPGTTYTGELFF
TGTGCCAGCAGCCAACCGGGGACTACCTACACCGGGGAGCTGTTTTTT
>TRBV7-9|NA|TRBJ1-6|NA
CASSAGVSYNSPLHF
TGTGCCAGCAGCGCGGGTGTCTCCTATAATTCACCCCTCCACTTT
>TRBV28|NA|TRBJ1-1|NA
CASTPIGEGPEAFF
TGTGCCAGCACGCCCATAGGGGAAGGGCCTGAAGCTTTCTTT
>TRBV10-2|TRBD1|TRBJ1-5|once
CASRQGVGDNQPQHF
TGCGCCAGCAGGCAGGGGGTGGGGGACAATCAGCCCCAGCATTTT
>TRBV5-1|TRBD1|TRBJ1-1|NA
CASIGQGGTEAFF
TGCGCCAGCATCGGACAGGGGGGAACTGAAGCTTTCTTT
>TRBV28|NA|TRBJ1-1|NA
CASSLPQGQRAFF
TGTGCCAGCAGTTTACCGCAGGGCCAAAGAGCTTTCTTT
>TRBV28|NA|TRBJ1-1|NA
CASSLWGYRTGGTEAFF
TGTGCCAGCAGTTTATGGGGATACCGAACCGGGGGAACTGAAGCTTTCTTT
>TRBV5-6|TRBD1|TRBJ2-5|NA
CASSWTGEETQYF
TGTGCCAGCAGCTGGACAGGCGAAGAGACCCAGTACTTC
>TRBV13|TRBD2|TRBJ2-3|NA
CASSLSTSGRTDTQYF
TGTGCCAGCAGCTTATCCACTAGCGGGAGGACGGATACGCAGTATTTT
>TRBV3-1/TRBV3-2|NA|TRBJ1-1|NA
CASSRTKRGNTEAFF
TGTGCCAGCAGCCGAACAAAAAGAGGGAACACTGAAGCTTTCTTT
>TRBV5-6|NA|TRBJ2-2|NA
CASSLGYRSNTGELFF
TGTGCCAGCAGCTTGGGATACAGATCGAACACCGGGGAGCTGTTTTTT
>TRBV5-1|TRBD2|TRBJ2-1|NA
CASSLRVAGVFYNEQFF
TGCGCCAGCAGTCTGCGGGTAGCGGGAGTATTCTACAATGAGCAGTTCTTC
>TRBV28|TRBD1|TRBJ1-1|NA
CASSFQQGARTEAFF
TGTGCCAGCAGTTTCCAACAGGGGGCTAGGACTGAAGCTTTCTTT